The next 27 T cell receptor beta chains were all read from a single sample in a study of T-cell memory formation after mild COVID-19 (dated by TCRdb to the early 2020s). The library came from 5' RACE. The listed sequencing device is Illumina NovaSeq 6000. TCRdb passed the public sequencing reads through fastp at Q25 and MiXCR, retaining productive beta sequences. Entries that share a CDR3 protein sequence are merged under the most common genes and DNA. The sample yields around 35,000 distinct CDR3 sequences; 7% to 9.5% were counted once. 25% to 30% of the sample lies in the top ten. Sequencing was done on a sample of PBMCs or a T cell subset sorted from them (not recorded which). The receptors were sampled from a man younger than 35 who had mild COVID-19 (a few samples of this study predate the infection). The sample titles of this study are shuffled in the database, so cell type and time point are left out; the donor was told from shared clones.

This clonotype has just a few counts. The chain joins TRBV28 to TRBJ2-3; 8 nucleotides line up with TRBD1. Trimming cost V 3 bases and J 1 base; bases outside gene matches: 6. This CDR3 contains 16 residues. The germline V gene encodes CDR1 MDHEN and CDR2 SYDVKM. The CDR3 region has the DNA TGTGCCAGCAGTTTTCTTGAGACAGGGGGCACAGATACGCAGTATTTT. Protein: CASSFLETGGTDTQYF.

This clonotype has at least ten counts. V gene TRBV7-9 combines with J gene TRBJ2-4; D is unclear. V lost 3 bases and J 5 bases, leaving 8 bases between the germline ends. CDR3 length: 13 residues. Germline V lookup: CDR1 SEHNR, CDR2 FQNEAQ (reference sequence). CDR3 amino acids: CASSLGQQNIQYF. CDR3 coding DNA: TGTGCCAGCAGCTTGGGCCAACAAAACATTCAGTACTTC. The whole variable domain, filled in from reference TRBV7-9 and TRBJ2-4, reads DTGVSQNPRHKITKRGQNVTFRCDPISEHNRLYWYRQTLGQGPEFLTYFQNEAQLEKSRLLSDRFSAERPKGSFSTLEIQRTEQGDSAMYLCASSLGQQNIQYFGAGTRLSVL.

This clonotype was detected only a few times. The chain recombines TRBV4-2 with TRBJ1-2, with D maybe TRBD1 (6 bases). CDR3 length equals 14 residues. Germline V gene data show CDR1 as LGHNA and CDR2 as YNFKEQ. Trimming took off 4 bases at V and 8 bases at J, with 17 bases between the two ends. For the CDR3, the DNA is TGTGCCAGCAGCCCCACCGGGGGCGTCGGGGGCTACACCTTC. Amino acid sequence: CASSPTGGVGGYTF.

This clonotype is categorized as medium-sized. J is TRBJ1-1 and V is TRBV5-1; D is unresolved. Trimming left V 0 bases short and J 9 bases short, with 9 bases between. The CDR3 is made up of 12 amino acids. The germline V gene has CDR1 SGHRS and CDR2 YFSETQ. CDR3 in amino acids: CASSLEGPQAFF. The CDR3 coding sequence is TGCGCCAGCAGCTTGGAAGGACCCCAAGCTTTCTTT.

This clonotype was counted between two and nine times. The chain uses TRBV7-3 and TRBJ2-6; 7 nucleotides match TRBD2. V was clipped by 5 bases and J by 0 bases; unmatched bases: 16. From germline, CDR1 is SGHTA and CDR2 FQGTGA. The CDR3 extends over 20 amino acids. In DNA form, the CDR3 reads TGTGCCAGCAGCCCCCGGGGGAGGGGAGGCCAAGGCTCTGGGGCCAACGTCCTGACTTTC. This sequence encodes CASSPRGRGGQGSGANVLTF.

Only a few counts were recorded for this clonotype. The chain recombines TRBV6-5 with TRBJ1-1; maybe TRBD1 (6 bases). Per germline, CDR1 MNHEY and CDR2 SVGAGI. This CDR3 is 17 amino acids long. V was trimmed by 5 bases and J by 0 bases, leaving 19 bases between them. Written as DNA, the CDR3 is TGTGCCAGCAGTCGTAGACAGGCGATTTTTATGAACACTGAAGCTTTCTTT. Residues: CASSRRQAIFMNTEAFF.

This clonotype appeared many times. V gene TRBV6-4 combines with J gene TRBJ2-3; 11 nucleotides match TRBD2. The CDR3 totals 15 residues. Trimming removed 4 bases from V and 4 bases from J; junction bases left unmatched: 4. Germline CDR1 and CDR2: MRHNA and SNTAGT. CDR3 in amino acids: CASSANSGGADTQYF. The CDR3 bases are TGTGCCAGCAGTGCGAATAGCGGGGGGGCAGATACGCAGTATTTT.

This clonotype has at least ten counts. The chain recombines TRBV7-2 with TRBJ2-7; D might be TRBD1 (6 bases). Germline CDR1 SGHTA, CDR2 FQGNSA. Trimming stripped 5 bases from V and 2 bases from J, with 13 bases between. CDR3 size: 14 residues. The CDR3 sequence is CASSLDSAAYEQYF. In nucleotides, the CDR3 is TGTGCCAGCAGCCTGGACAGCGCAGCCTACGAGCAGTACTTC.

The chain couples TRBV6-1 to TRBJ1-1; D remains ambiguous. The germline CDR1 and CDR2 sequences are MNHNS and SASEGT. This CDR3 is built from 16 residues. With 0 bases removed from V and 5 bases from J, the gap between germline ends came to 16 bases. The CDR3 protein is CASSEALLGGWTEAFF. The CDR3 region has the DNA TGTGCCAGCAGTGAAGCGCTTCTGGGTGGGTGGACTGAAGCTTTCTTT.

This clonotype was detected many times. This chain joins TRBV7-2 and TRBJ2-1; tentatively, D is TRBD1 (6 bases). The germline V gene has CDR1 SGHTA and CDR2 FQGNSA. This CDR3 comprises 14 residues. Trimming stripped 6 bases from V and 4 bases from J, with 13 bases between. For the CDR3, the DNA is TGTGCCAGCAGTTCGGACAGTAGATACAATGAGCAGTTCTTC. The encoded protein is CASSSDSRYNEQFF.

This clonotype was seen many times. V is TRBV7-8 and J is TRBJ1-4; TRBD1 might be the D (6 bases). This CDR3 spans 14 amino acids. Germline loops: CDR1 SGHVS, CDR2 FQNEAQ. With 5 bases removed from V and 7 bases from J, the gap between germline ends came to 14 bases. As DNA, the CDR3 is TGTGCCAGCAGCGCACAGGGCTGGGGTGAAAAACTGTTTTTT. Its translation: CASSAQGWGEKLFF. The complete variable domain, with remaining parts taken from reference TRBV7-8 and TRBJ1-4, reads GAGVSQSPRYKVAKRGQDVALRCDPISGHVSLFWYQQALGQGPEFLTYFQNEAQLDKSGLPSDRFFAERPEGSVSTLKIQRTQQEDSAVYLCASSAQGWGEKLFFGSGTQLSVL.

This clonotype was counted at least ten times. This sequence joins TRBV12-3 or TRBV12-4 and TRBJ2-7; the D gene could be TRBD1 or TRBD2 (5 bases each). The V and J ends lost 3 bases and 4 bases respectively, with 13 bases between them. The CDR3 length is 14 residues. Here the CDR3 reads CASSLGQDLYEQYF. CDR3 coding DNA: TGTGCCAGCAGTTTGGGGCAGGACTTATACGAGCAGTACTTC.

This clonotype was seen repeatedly, ten times or more. V gene TRBV7-8 combines with J gene TRBJ2-7; 9 nucleotides align to TRBD1. This CDR3 has 16 residues. Germline V gene sequence: CDR1 SGHVS, CDR2 FQNEAQ. Trimming at V came to 0 bases and at J to 3 bases, leaving 6 bases not matched to a gene. The CDR3 region is CASSLALETGGYEQYF. DNA for the CDR3: TGTGCCAGCAGCTTAGCGCTGGAGACAGGGGGCTACGAGCAGTACTTC.

By share of the sample, this clonotype is medium-sized. The chain links TRBV7-9 to TRBJ2-1; D ambiguous. The CDR3 extends over 11 amino acids. V lost 3 bases to trimming and J lost 12 bases, with 9 bases between them. Germline lookup yields CDR1 SEHNR and CDR2 FQNEAQ (reference sequence). The CDR3 sequence: CASSFNRRQFF. The CDR3, as DNA: TGTGCCAGCAGCTTCAATCGGAGGCAGTTCTTC.

This clonotype appeared a few times. The chain recombines TRBV29-1 with TRBJ1-2; 9 bases agree with TRBD1. Trimming removed 4 bases from V and 5 bases from J; junction bases left unmatched: 11. The length of the CDR3 is 15 residues. Germline-derived CDR1 and CDR2 are SQVTM and ANQGSEA. CDR3 in amino acids: CSVAKSGTGSYGYTF. In DNA form, the CDR3 reads TGCAGCGTTGCCAAGTCCGGGACAGGGTCTTATGGCTACACCTTC.

At least ten counts were recorded for this clonotype. This chain joins TRBV20-1 and TRBJ2-5; D not certain. Germline V gene sequence: CDR1 DFQATT, CDR2 SNEGSKA (reference sequence). This CDR3 spans 12 amino acids. V was clipped by 2 bases and J by 2 bases, with 6 bases between them. The CDR3 coding sequence is TGCAGTGCTAGACGACAACAAGAGACCCAGTACTTC. Protein product: CSARRQQETQYF.

The V and J genes are TRBV7-6 and TRBJ2-1; D unclear. The V end was cut by 5 bases, the J end by 4 bases, with 12 bases between. Germline loops: CDR1 SGHVS, CDR2 FNYEAQ. This CDR3 is 14 amino acids long. The CDR3 here is CASSAINTYNEQFF. The DNA of the CDR3 is TGTGCCAGCAGCGCAATAAACACTTACAATGAGCAGTTCTTC. The full variable domain, its missing parts supplied by reference TRBV7-6 and TRBJ2-1, is GAGVSQSPRYKVTKRGQDVALRCDPISGHVSLYWYRQALGQGPEFLTYFNYEAQQDKSGLPNDRFSAERPEGSISTLTIQRTEQRDSAMYRCASSAINTYNEQFFGPGTRLTVL.

The sample holds many counts of this clonotype. The chain couples TRBV5-1 to TRBJ1-1; D is uncertain. The germline V and J ends were trimmed by 1 base and 0 bases, with 10 bases remaining between them. The CDR3 sequence is 15 residues long. In germline, CDR1 is SGHRS, CDR2 YFSETQ. The CDR3, as DNA: TGCGCCAGCAGCTTGTGGAACAGACTGAACACTGAAGCTTTCTTT. Translation: CASSLWNRLNTEAFF. Full variable domain (rest looked up from reference TRBV5-1 and TRBJ1-1): KAGVTQTPRYLIKTRGQQVTLSCSPISGHRSVSWYQQTPGQGLQFLFEYFSETQRNKGNFPGRFSGRQFSNSRSEMNVSTLELGDSALYLCASSLWNRLNTEAFFGQGTRLTVV.

Many counts were recorded for this clonotype. In nucleotides, the CDR3 is TGTGCCAGCAGCTTAGCGCGGTCCGGAGATACGCAGTATTTT. Translation: CASSLARSGDTQYF. The J gene is TRBJ2-3, the V gene TRBV7-2; unclear D gene. Germline CDR1 SGHTA, CDR2 FQGNSA. The CDR3 length is 14 residues. V lost 0 bases, J lost 5 bases, and 9 bases lay in between.

This clonotype occurred many times. V usage is TRBV20-1 and J usage is TRBJ2-7; D gene unclear. The CDR3 is 15 residues long. The germline V and J ends were trimmed by 5 bases and 4 bases, with 21 bases remaining between them. CDR1 and CDR2 from the germline V gene are DFQATT and SNEGSKA (reference sequence). CDR3 DNA: TGCAGTGCTGCCCTCCCCTCTCTTGGGTCGTACGAGCAGTACTTC. This sequence encodes CSAALPSLGSYEQYF.

At least ten counts were recorded for this clonotype. The chain has TRBV20-1 and TRBJ2-7, with D perhaps being TRBD1 or TRBD2 (6 bases each). Germline-derived CDR1 and CDR2 are DFQATT and SNEGSKA (reference sequence). V lost 0 bases and J lost 7, with 19 bases in between. The length of the CDR3 is 15 residues. The CDR3 region is CSARDRGGPPFEQYV. CDR3 sequence (DNA): TGCAGTGCTAGAGATCGTGGGGGGCCCCCGTTTGAGCAGTACGTC.

Remarks on this clonotype: This may stem from a read error, because a much larger clone lies one nucleotide away. J is TRBJ2-3 and V is TRBV6-4, with 10 bases fitting TRBD2. V dropped 3 bases and J dropped 4; count of bases not matched to a gene: 4. This CDR3 comprises 15 residues. Per the germline V gene, CDR1 is MRHNA and CDR2 is SNTAGT. DNA for the CDR3: TGTGCCAGCAGTGAAATAGCGGGGGGCGCAGATACGCAGTATTTT. This gives the protein CASSEIAGGADTQYF.

At least ten counts were recorded for this clonotype. For the CDR3, the DNA is TGCAGTGCTTACGACAGGCACACTGAAGCTTTCTTT. The encoded protein is CSAYDRHTEAFF. The V gene is TRBV20-1, the J gene TRBJ1-1; D is perhaps TRBD1 (6 bases). The length of the CDR3 is 12 residues. V dropped 5 bases and J dropped 3 bases, with 10 bases sitting between them. Germline CDR1 reads DFQATT; CDR2 reads SNEGSKA (reference sequence).

This clonotype showed up many times. This chain connects TRBV7-6 to TRBJ1-1; D is possibly TRBD1 (5 bases). There are 15 residues in the CDR3. CDR1 and CDR2 (germline): SGHVS, FNYEAQ. Trimming left V 5 bases short and J 1 base short, with 14 bases between. CDR3 sequence reads: CASSLPPTANTEAFF. In DNA form, the CDR3 reads TGTGCCAGCAGCCTACCCCCGACAGCGAACACTGAAGCTTTCTTT.

This chain links TRBV7-2 with TRBJ2-5; D is undetermined. Per the germline V gene, CDR1 is SGHTA and CDR2 is FQGNSA. Trimming stripped 3 bases from V and 7 bases from J, with 12 bases between. This CDR3 spans 13 amino acids. The CDR3 here is CASSLVDAGTQYF. Here the CDR3 DNA reads TGTGCCAGCAGCTTGGTAGATGCTGGGACCCAGTACTTC.

This chain connects TRBV28 to TRBJ2-5, with D unclear. This CDR3 comprises 12 residues. V gave up 2 bases and J gave up 4 bases, with 5 bases separating them. Germline CDR1 is MDHEN and CDR2 is SYDVKM. This CDR3 reads CASSLNLETQYF. DNA of the CDR3: TGTGCCAGCAGTTTAAATTTAGAGACCCAGTACTTC.

This clonotype was seen repeatedly, ten times or more. V usage is TRBV18 and J usage is TRBJ1-1; D unresolved. Trimming shortened V by 5 bases and J by 1 base, and 8 bases separated the two germline ends. Germline assignment: CDR1 KGHSH and CDR2 LQKENI. This CDR3 is built from 13 residues. DNA for the CDR3: TGTGCCAGCTCAGCCGACAAGAACACTGAAGCTTTCTTT. Its translation is CASSADKNTEAFF. Based on the CDR3 plus reference TRBV18 and TRBJ1-1, the full variable domain is NAGVMQNPRHLVRRRGQEARLRCSPMKGHSHVYWYRQLPEEGLKFMVYLQKENIIDESGMPKERFSAEFPKEGPSILRIQQVVRGDSAAYFCASSADKNTEAFFGQGTRLTVV.